This record looks at one TCR beta chain sequence and its context. V was clipped by 5 bases and J by 3 bases; unmatched bases: 5. Germline assignment: CDR1 MNHEY and CDR2 SMNVEV (reference sequence). CDR3 size: 14 residues. In the authors' methods: Estimated nucleated cell counts came from reference gene primer amplification. Here immunoSEQ multiplex PCR was the method, and the copy in TCRdb shows in-frame clones only, minus some. For V, J and clone size, that table is used; D and trimming come from the DNA. The sample contains about 150,000 clones, 90% of which appear only once. These data originate in a study of blood T cell repertoires in COVID-19. On the study more broadly: Samples came from the United States, Italy and Spain, spanning acute and convalescent COVID-19. The analysed material was cDNA or gDNA that came from T cells, B-cell-depleted T cells, or PBMCs.

The V and J genes are TRBV27 and TRBJ2-7; 9 nucleotides agree with TRBD1. The TCR was taken from a man aged 50-60 years with acute or convalescent COVID-19. The material sequenced was peripheral blood. The chain's CDR3 is CASSHQTGGYEQYF. Here the CDR3 DNA reads TGTGCCAGCAGTCACCAGACAGGGGGCTACGAGCAGTACTTC.